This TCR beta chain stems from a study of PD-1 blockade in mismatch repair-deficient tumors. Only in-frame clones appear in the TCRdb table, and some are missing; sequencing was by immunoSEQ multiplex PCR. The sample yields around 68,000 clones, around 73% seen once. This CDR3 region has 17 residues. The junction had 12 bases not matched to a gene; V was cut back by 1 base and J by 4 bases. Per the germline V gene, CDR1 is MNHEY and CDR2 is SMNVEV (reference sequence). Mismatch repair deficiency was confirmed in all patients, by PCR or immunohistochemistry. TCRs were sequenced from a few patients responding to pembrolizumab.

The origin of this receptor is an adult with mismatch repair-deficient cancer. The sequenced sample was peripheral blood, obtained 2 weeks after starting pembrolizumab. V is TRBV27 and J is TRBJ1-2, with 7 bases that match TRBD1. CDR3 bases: TGTGCCAGCAGTTTATTCTCCGGACAGGTTGGTCGCTATGGCTACACCTTC. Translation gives CASSLFSGQVGRYGYTF.